Listed here is a single TCR beta chain. This sample is drawn from a study of blood T cell repertoires in COVID-19. Study information: The United States, Italy and Spain were the sources of the acute and convalescent COVID-19 samples. Sources were T cells, B-cell-depleted T cells, or PBMCs; the material itself was cDNA or gDNA.

The CDR3 runs to 16 residues. Germline trimming cut 4 bases from V and 4 bases from J; bases unmatched to any gene: 5. Germline V CDR1 and CDR2: KGHDR, SFDVKD. Per the authors' pipeline: Cell counts per sample came from amplifying reference gene primers. The data were produced by immunoSEQ multiplex PCR, yet TCRdb's version contains in-frame clones alone and is incomplete. From that table come the V and J calls and clone size; the DNA was used to work out D and trimming. The table shows about 120,000 clones, with 85% to 90% occurring only once. This clonotype was sampled from a man of 80 years or more with acute or convalescent COVID-19. This chain uses TRBV24-1 with TRBJ2-5; 13 bases are a match to TRBD2. The sample was peripheral blood. The CDR3 DNA is TGTGCCACCAGTGACCCCCGACTAGCGGGGGGAGAGACCCAGTACTTC. Protein sequence: CATSDPRLAGGETQYF.